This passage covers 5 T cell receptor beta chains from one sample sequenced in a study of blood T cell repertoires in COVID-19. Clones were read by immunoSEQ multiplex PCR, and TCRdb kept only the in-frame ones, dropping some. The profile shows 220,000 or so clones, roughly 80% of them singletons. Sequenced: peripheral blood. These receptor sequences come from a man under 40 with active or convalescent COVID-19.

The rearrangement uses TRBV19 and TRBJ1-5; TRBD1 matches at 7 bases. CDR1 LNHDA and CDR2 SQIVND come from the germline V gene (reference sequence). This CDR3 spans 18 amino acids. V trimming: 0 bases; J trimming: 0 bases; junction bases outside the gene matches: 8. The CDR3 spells CASSIDPGQDYSNQPQHF. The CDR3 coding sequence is TGTGCCAGTAGTATAGATCCCGGACAGGACTATAGCAATCAGCCCCAGCATTTT.

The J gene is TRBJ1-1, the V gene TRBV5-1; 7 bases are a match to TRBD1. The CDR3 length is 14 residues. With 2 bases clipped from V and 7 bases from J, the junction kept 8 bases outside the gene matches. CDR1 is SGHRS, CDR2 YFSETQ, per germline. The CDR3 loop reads CASSFGNRGDEAFF. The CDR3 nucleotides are TGCGCCAGCAGCTTCGGTAACAGGGGAGATGAAGCTTTCTTT. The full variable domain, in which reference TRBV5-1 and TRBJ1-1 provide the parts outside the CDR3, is KAGVTQTPRYLIKTRGQQVTLSCSPISGHRSVSWYQQTPGQGLQFLFEYFSETQRNKGNFPGRFSGRQFSNSRSEMNVSTLELGDSALYLCASSFGNRGDEAFFGQGTRLTVV.

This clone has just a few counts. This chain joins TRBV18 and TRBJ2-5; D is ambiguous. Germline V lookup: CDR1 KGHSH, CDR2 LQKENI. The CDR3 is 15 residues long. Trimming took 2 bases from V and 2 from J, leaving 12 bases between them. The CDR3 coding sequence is TGTGCCAGCTCACCAAGTTACGAGAGGCAAGAGACCCAGTACTTC. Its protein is CASSPSYERQETQYF.

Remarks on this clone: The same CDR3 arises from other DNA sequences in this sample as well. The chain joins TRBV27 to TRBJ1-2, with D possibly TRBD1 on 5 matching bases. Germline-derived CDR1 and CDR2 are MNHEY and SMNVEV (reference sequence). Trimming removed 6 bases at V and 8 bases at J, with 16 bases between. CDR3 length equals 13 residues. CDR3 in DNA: TGTGCCAGCAGCCCCCAGGGCCTTGGCGGCTACACCTTC. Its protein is CASSPQGLGGYTF.

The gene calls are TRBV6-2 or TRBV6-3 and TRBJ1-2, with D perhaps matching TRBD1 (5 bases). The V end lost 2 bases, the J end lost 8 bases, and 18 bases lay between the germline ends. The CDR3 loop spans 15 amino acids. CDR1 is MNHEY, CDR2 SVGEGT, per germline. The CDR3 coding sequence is TGTGCCAGCAGTTACGGGGGGTTACATCACCGCGGCTACACCTTC. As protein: CASSYGGLHHRGYTF.